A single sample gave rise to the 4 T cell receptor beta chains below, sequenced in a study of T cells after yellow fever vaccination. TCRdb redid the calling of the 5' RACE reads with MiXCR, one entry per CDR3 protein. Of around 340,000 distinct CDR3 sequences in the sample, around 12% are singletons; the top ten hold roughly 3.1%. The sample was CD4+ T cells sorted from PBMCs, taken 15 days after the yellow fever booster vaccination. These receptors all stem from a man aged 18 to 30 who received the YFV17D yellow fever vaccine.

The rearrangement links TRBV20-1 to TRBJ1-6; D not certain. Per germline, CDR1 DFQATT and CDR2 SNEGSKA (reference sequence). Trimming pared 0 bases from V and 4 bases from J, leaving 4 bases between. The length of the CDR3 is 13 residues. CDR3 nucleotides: TGCAGTGCTAGAGACAGTTATAATTCACCCCTCCACTTT. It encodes CSARDSYNSPLHF.

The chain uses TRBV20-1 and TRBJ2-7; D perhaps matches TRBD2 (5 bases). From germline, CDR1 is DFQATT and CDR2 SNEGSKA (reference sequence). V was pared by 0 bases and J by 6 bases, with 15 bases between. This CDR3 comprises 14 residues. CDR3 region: CSARDRHGKTEQYF. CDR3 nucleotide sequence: TGCAGTGCTAGAGATCGTCACGGGAAAACCGAGCAGTACTTC.

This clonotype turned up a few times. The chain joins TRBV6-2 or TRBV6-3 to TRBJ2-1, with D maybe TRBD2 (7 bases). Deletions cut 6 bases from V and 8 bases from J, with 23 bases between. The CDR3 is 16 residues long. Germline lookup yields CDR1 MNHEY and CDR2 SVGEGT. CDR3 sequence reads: CASRPPGGPPSDEQFF. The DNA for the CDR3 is TGTGCCAGCAGACCACCCGGGGGGCCACCTTCGGATGAGCAGTTCTTC.

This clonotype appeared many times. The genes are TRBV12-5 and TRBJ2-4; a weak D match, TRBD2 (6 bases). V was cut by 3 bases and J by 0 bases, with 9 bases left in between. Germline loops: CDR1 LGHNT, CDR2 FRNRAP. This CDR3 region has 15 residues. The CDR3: CASGLGTPAKNIQYF. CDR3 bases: TGTGCTAGTGGTTTAGGGACTCCAGCCAAAAACATTCAGTACTTC.